The entry that follows covers one T cell receptor beta chain sequence. This clonotype has only a few counts. Its antigen has not been determined. Base qualities were left out, and no much larger clone turns up one base away. Library preparation was by 5' RACE. The run used an Illumina HiSeq 2500. A second PCR of roughly 6 to 11 cycles was run with a J-beta primer mix and a sample-barcoded 5' primer. A template-switch 5' adaptor carrying 12 random nucleotides introduced a unique molecular identifier onto each TCR beta cDNA molecule. Each sample yielded at least 3 million CDR3-containing paired-end reads. First-strand cDNA was synthesized from all RNA with the Mint cDNA synthesis kit, primed by a TRBC-specific oligonucleotide. Following uracil-DNA glycosylase treatment, a first 18-cycle PCR with universal primers M1SS and BC2_uni_R was performed on all cDNA. The study's processing was this. For normalization, 1 million high-quality reads were randomly selected from each sample, with every read carrying a distinct molecular identifier. Reads with shared molecular identifiers were discarded instead of being binned into consensus sequences. CDR3 identification, clonotype clustering and error correction used MiTCR with a Q25 quality threshold and the strictest error-elimination algorithm. A nonparametric unseen species model using Euler transformation provided a lower-bound estimate of total TCR beta diversity. TCRdb applied fastp at Q25 and MiXCR to the public reads, then kept only in-frame beta chains. CDR3 protein duplicates are merged, each entry listing the most common genes and DNA. The V and J calls reflect TCRdb's pipeline rather than the authors' work. For this sample the table gives about 1,500,000 distinct CDR3 sequences, of which 28% were detected only once. The ten largest make up roughly 8.2% of the sample.

In the germline V gene, CDR1 corresponds to SGHRS and CDR2 to YFSETQ. CDR3 length: 15 amino acids, cysteine to phenylalanine. This entry keeps only the CDR3 DNA: 45 bases, framed from base 1. Cut back by 2 bases and 5 bases, the V and J ends lie 13 bases apart. The donors were roughly 40 Caucasian individuals from Russia, aged about 6 to 100 years, who were systemically healthy. Each donor gave around 9 milliliters of peripheral blood, collected into EDTA-treated Vacutainer tubes. PBMCs were isolated by Ficoll-Paque density-gradient centrifugation, with at least 6 million obtained per sample. Total RNA was extracted from PBMCs with Trizol reagent, with at least 6 micrograms obtained per sample. The percentages of naive CD45RAhigh/CD27high T cells were determined by flow cytometry on a PBMC aliquot from every donor. The data belong to a study of blood T cells in healthy people across ages (dated by TCRdb to 2014 to 2015). In the study overall: Template switching captured roughly one uniquely barcoded TCR beta cDNA molecule per two T cells in model experiments. To track age-related changes in TCR beta repertoire diversity, the study relied on deep sequencing normalized with unique cDNA molecular identifiers. The donors were split into four age groups: young (average about 15 years), middle-aged (39), aged (about 62) and long-lived (under 85). To avoid experimental bias, donors of different ages were spread randomly across the sequencing lanes. Using the same blood draw, the study looked at two additional independent replicas of 1 million unique cDNA reads for two donors, one aged 18 to 30 and the other aged 80 or older. General findings and caveats noted by the study authors: Conclusive comparison of naive and antigen-experienced compartments was prevented by the profiling of bulk unsorted PBMCs. There was a strong correlation between observed TCR beta diversity and the percentage of naive T cells measured by flow cytometry. Because donor CMV infection status was unknown, age-related changes in expanded clonotypes were potentially confounded. Compared with the aged group, more naive CD4+ T cells, fewer expanded clones and increased TCR diversity were shown by the long-lived group, suggesting age selection. As age increased, observed TCR beta diversity per million T cells dropped in a roughly linear way, and a significant reduction was already evident by age around 41. Estimates of total diversity based on one million sequenced T cells were regarded as lower bounds and as underestimates.

Specimen: blood. This TCR derives from a woman younger than 45 in good health. The chain is encoded by TRBV5-1 joined to TRBJ2-2, with TRBD1 tentatively as D gene (5 bases match). The DNA is TGCGCCAGCAGCTTATGGGGCGCTGAGACCGGGGAGCTGTTTTTT. Translated, this gives CASSLWGAETGELFF.